These 30 T cell receptor beta chains were sequenced from one sample in a study of T-cell reconstitution after alpha-beta-depleted transplantation in children. During its preparation, the TCRbeta library received unique molecular identifiers. TCRdb ran MiXCR on the PCR reads and lists one entry per CDR3 protein. The profile shows about 400,000 distinct CDR3 sequences, about an eighth of them singletons. The sample consisted of PBMCs, taken from the stem cell graft. These receptors originate from a human donor who donated a stem cell graft to a child with Fanconi anemia.

The table lists this clonotype with many counts. V usage is TRBV5-6 and J usage is TRBJ2-5; 8 positions agree with TRBD1. V lost 4 bases to trimming and J lost 4 bases; unmatched junction nucleotides: 12. CDR3 length: 16 residues. The germline CDR1 and CDR2 sequences are SGHDT and YYEEEE. CDR3 sequence reads: CASSPGQGSRGETQYF. CDR3 DNA sequence: TGTGCCAGCAGCCCAGGACAGGGATCGAGAGGAGAGACCCAGTACTTC.

The V and J genes are TRBV3-1 and TRBJ1-2; D perhaps matches TRBD1 (5 bases). V was shortened by 11 bases and J by 4 bases, with 20 bases between the two germline ends. The CDR3 consists of 14 residues. Germline V gene data show CDR1 as LGHDT and CDR2 as YNNKEL (reference sequence). The CDR3 region is CASSQDTGSYGYTF. CDR3 nucleotides: TGTGCCTCCTCCCAAGACACAGGAAGCTATGGCTACACCTTC.

This clonotype was counted ten times or more. CDR3 loop: CASTRTGIPYNEQFF. In nucleotides, the CDR3 is TGTGCCAGCACCAGGACAGGGATTCCCTACAATGAGCAGTTCTTC. The genes are TRBV11-2 and TRBJ2-1, with TRBD1 identical over 8 bases. Germline CDR1 reads SGHAT; CDR2 reads FQNNGV. CDR3 length: 15 residues. The V gene end was trimmed by 7 bases and the J gene end by 2 bases; junction bases not matched to a gene: 7. Filled out from reference TRBV11-2 and TRBJ2-1, the complete variable domain reads EAGVAQSPRYKIIEKRQSVAFWCNPISGHATLYWYQQILGQGPKLLIQFQNNGVVDDSQLPKDRFSAERLKGVDSTLKIQPAKLEDSAVYLCASTRTGIPYNEQFFGPGTRLTVL.

The chain is built from TRBV30 and TRBJ2-7; D is possibly TRBD1 (6 bases). Trimming pared 2 bases from V and 0 bases from J, leaving 17 bases between. There are 16 residues in the CDR3. Germline V gives CDR1 GTSNPN, CDR2 SVGIG (reference sequence). DNA for the CDR3: TGTGCCTGGAGTACGCTGGCCGGGACATACTCCTACGAGCAGTACTTC. This gives the protein CAWSTLAGTYSYEQYF.

This clonotype has a handful of counts. The CDR3 region is CASSLEDFNEQFF. In DNA form, the CDR3 reads TGTGCCAGCAGCTTAGAGGATTTCAATGAGCAGTTCTTC. V is TRBV11-2 and J is TRBJ2-1; D remains unclear. With 0 bases removed from V and 6 bases from J, the gap between germline ends came to 6 bases. CDR3 length: 13 residues. The germline gives CDR1 SGHAT, CDR2 FQNNGV.

There are a few counts of this clonotype. The V and J genes are TRBV28 and TRBJ2-4; 8 nucleotides line up with TRBD1. Germline V gene data show CDR1 as MDHEN and CDR2 as SYDVKM. This CDR3 comprises 15 residues. J lost 9 bases, V lost 5 bases, and 12 bases had no gene match. The CDR3 reads CASSASDRVLGIQYF. Here the CDR3 DNA reads TGTGCCAGCAGTGCCTCGGACAGGGTACTAGGCATTCAGTACTTC.

This clonotype was observed many times. The V call is TRBV7-8, the J call TRBJ2-1; D possibly corresponds to TRBD2 (6 bases). This CDR3 region has 15 residues. Trimming pared 3 bases from V and 2 bases from J, leaving 11 bases between. CDR1 SGHVS and CDR2 FQNEAQ come from the germline V gene. The CDR3 coding sequence is TGTGCCAGCAGCTTTCGGGGGATCACCTACAATGAGCAGTTCTTC. It is translated as CASSFRGITYNEQFF.

The chain combines TRBV5-5 with TRBJ1-2; D remains ambiguous. CDR1 is SGHKS and CDR2 is YYEKEE in the germline V gene (reference sequence). The V end lost 7 bases, the J end lost 0 bases, and 10 bases lay between the germline ends. This CDR3 is built from 13 residues. The CDR3 is CASRVVSNYGYTF. In DNA, the CDR3 is TGTGCCAGCCGGGTAGTTTCTAACTATGGCTACACCTTC.

There are many counts of this clonotype. The chain couples TRBV28 to TRBJ2-1; D is unclear. Trimming took 1 base from V and 0 from J, leaving 7 bases between them. CDR3 length: 15 residues. Germline V gene data show CDR1 as MDHEN and CDR2 as SYDVKM. The CDR3, as DNA: TGTGCCAGCAGTTTATCCCAGAGCTCCTACAATGAGCAGTTCTTC. It translates to CASSLSQSSYNEQFF.

The chain is built from TRBV30 and TRBJ1-4, with a possible D match to TRBD1 (5 bases). CDR3 size: 13 residues. Trimming took 5 bases from V and 3 from J, leaving 10 bases between them. Germline V lookup: CDR1 GTSNPN, CDR2 SVGIG (reference sequence). The DNA for the CDR3 is TGTGCCTGGGGGACGGTTTCTAATGAAAAACTGTTTTTT. Its translation is CAWGTVSNEKLFF.

This clonotype was observed a few times. The CDR3 DNA is TGTGCCAGCAGCCAAAGAGGGGCCAAGAACACTGAAGCTTTCTTT. Encoded protein: CASSQRGAKNTEAFF. This sequence joins TRBV3-1 and TRBJ1-1, with D possibly matching TRBD1 (5 bases). The germline CDR1 and CDR2 sequences are LGHDT and YNNKEL (reference sequence). This CDR3 is 15 amino acids long. V lost 2 bases to trimming and J lost 1 base, with 11 bases between them.

This clonotype was detected ten times or more. This chain connects TRBV12-3 or TRBV12-4 to TRBJ1-2; TRBD1 agrees at 9 bases. Trimming cost V 6 bases and J 8 bases; bases outside gene matches: 10. The CDR3 loop spans 14 amino acids. CDR3 sequence reads: CASRARTGAGGYTF. CDR3 nucleotide sequence: TGTGCCAGCAGGGCGAGGACAGGGGCAGGGGGCTACACCTTC.

This clonotype was recorded many times. The chain carries TRBV4-3 and TRBJ1-3; D remains ambiguous. The germline V gene has CDR1 LGHNA and CDR2 YSLEER. Trimming pared 5 bases from V and 4 bases from J, leaving 9 bases between. CDR3 length: 13 residues. The CDR3 DNA sequence: TGCGCCAGCAGCTACCGACGGGGAAACACCATATATTTT. Encoded protein: CASSYRRGNTIYF.

This clonotype was recorded a few times. The chain couples TRBV12-3 or TRBV12-4 to TRBJ1-5, with no clear D. Trimming took off 3 bases at V and 9 bases at J, with 12 bases between the two ends. The CDR3 totals 13 residues. This CDR3 is CASSLDLLGPQHF. The CDR3 DNA sequence: TGTGCCAGCAGTTTGGATCTCTTGGGGCCCCAGCATTTT.

Concerning this clonotype: A much larger clonotype is one base distant, so this may be a read error. This chain links TRBV4-3 with TRBJ2-1; D is perhaps TRBD1 (6 bases). This CDR3 has 16 amino acids. Germline CDR1 and CDR2: LGHNA and YSLEER. V was trimmed by 0 bases and J by 7 bases, leaving 16 bases between them. The chain's CDR3 is CASSQDSAGVENEQFF. In nucleotides, the CDR3 is TGCGCCAGCAGCCAAGATAGTGCAGGGGTTGAAAATGAGCAGTTCTTC.

This clonotype was recorded a few times. J is TRBJ2-7 and V is TRBV30; D possibly corresponds to TRBD2 (7 bases). CDR3 length: 13 residues. Deletions cut 2 bases from V and 5 bases from J, with 13 bases between. From germline, CDR1 is GTSNPN and CDR2 SVGIG (reference sequence). For the CDR3, the DNA is TGTGCCTGGAGTCCCCCGGGGGGCCACGAGCAGTACTTC. As protein: CAWSPPGGHEQYF.

This clonotype showed up just a few times. The rearrangement joins TRBV6-5 to TRBJ1-1, with D hard to call. This CDR3 comprises 13 residues. Trimming removed 4 bases at V and 4 bases at J, with 10 bases between. CDR1 is MNHEY and CDR2 is SVGAGI in the germline V gene. The CDR3 here is CASSWGGSTEAFF. The CDR3 DNA is TGTGCCAGCAGTTGGGGAGGATCCACTGAAGCTTTCTTT.

This clonotype appeared many times. The chain has TRBV29-1 and TRBJ1-1; 11 bases are shared with TRBD1. This CDR3 has 14 amino acids. V dropped 6 bases and J dropped 6; count of bases not matched to a gene: 9. CDR1 SQVTM and CDR2 ANQGSEA come from the germline V gene. The CDR3 nucleotides read TGCAGCGTCGTAGGACAGGGGGCGAGGGCTGAAGCTTTCTTT. It is translated as CSVVGQGARAEAFF.

Here the CDR3 reads CATSSPHYGGREDTQYF. The CDR3 DNA follows: TGTGCCACCAGCAGTCCCCATTATGGGGGTCGGGAAGATACGCAGTATTTT. This sequence joins TRBV15 and TRBJ2-3; D is tentatively TRBD1 or TRBD2 (5 bases each). Germline V lookup: CDR1 LNHNV, CDR2 YYDKDF (reference sequence). The CDR3 has 17 residues. Trimming shortened V by 3 bases and J by 5 bases, and 21 bases separated the two germline ends.

The rearrangement links TRBV30 to TRBJ1-5, with D perhaps TRBD1 (5 bases). V was cut by 0 bases and J by 9 bases, with 18 bases left in between. CDR3 length equals 15 residues. From germline, CDR1 is GTSNPN and CDR2 SVGIG (reference sequence). CDR3 sequence (DNA): TGTGCCTGGAGTGTGGGCAGGGCGCGGGGGGGGCCCCAGCATTTT. Amino acid sequence: CAWSVGRARGGPQHF.

J is TRBJ2-7 and V is TRBV29-1; D is perhaps TRBD1 (6 bases). Trimming took off 1 base at V and 5 bases at J, with 9 bases between the two ends. CDR1 is SQVTM, CDR2 ANQGSEA, per germline. This CDR3 is built from 12 residues. The CDR3 coding sequence is TGCAGCGTTGAAGGGGGGCTGGACGAGCAGTACTTC. It yields the protein CSVEGGLDEQYF.

This clonotype was seen a few times. The chain couples TRBV4-2 to TRBJ2-7, with a tentative D call TRBD2 (6 bases). The CDR3 is made up of 13 amino acids. The germline gives CDR1 LGHNA, CDR2 YNFKEQ. With 3 bases removed from V and 5 bases from J, the gap between germline ends came to 11 bases. The CDR3 region is CASSQNRRDEQYF. The CDR3 DNA reads TGTGCCAGCAGCCAGAACAGGAGGGACGAGCAGTACTTC.

The chain uses TRBV20-1 and TRBJ2-2; D possibly matches TRBD1 or TRBD2 (7 bases each). The CDR3 consists of 14 residues. V gave up 5 bases and J gave up 6 bases, with 16 bases separating them. Germline V gene lookup returns CDR1 DFQATT and CDR2 SNEGSKA (reference sequence). The CDR3 sequence is CSASSGGEAGELFF. The CDR3 coding sequence is TGCAGTGCTTCGTCAGGGGGGGAGGCCGGGGAGCTGTTTTTT.

This clonotype was observed at least ten times. V and J are TRBV5-1 and TRBJ2-3; 9 bases map to TRBD2. Germline CDR1 and CDR2: SGHRS and YFSETQ. The CDR3 totals 14 residues. Trimming at V came to 6 bases and at J to 0 bases, leaving 2 bases not matched to a gene. The DNA of the CDR3 is TGCGCCAGCACTAGCGGGGATAGCACAGATACGCAGTATTTT. It is translated as CASTSGDSTDTQYF.

At least ten counts were recorded for this clonotype. This chain links TRBV7-2 with TRBJ2-5, with D perhaps matching TRBD2 (5 bases). Looked up from germline, CDR1 is SGHTA and CDR2 is FQGNSA. The V and J ends lost 5 bases and 5 bases respectively, with 15 bases between them. This CDR3 is 14 amino acids long. The CDR3 coding sequence is TGTGCCAGCAGCCCGGACTGGCAACGGGAGACCCAGTACTTC. This sequence encodes CASSPDWQRETQYF.

This clonotype was observed many times. The chain couples TRBV5-1 to TRBJ2-7; 8 positions agree with TRBD1. This CDR3 is 16 amino acids long. Trimming took 4 bases from V and 5 from J; bases not matched to a gene: 14. Germline assignment: CDR1 SGHRS and CDR2 YFSETQ. The CDR3 DNA sequence: TGCGCCAGCAGCCTGGGAGGACAGGGAGGAAGAAACGAGCAGTACTTC. Amino acids: CASSLGGQGGRNEQYF.

This rearrangement joins TRBV2 to TRBJ2-5; maybe TRBD1 (5 bases). The germline gives CDR1 SNHLY, CDR2 FYNNEI. The CDR3 totals 14 residues. V gave up 3 bases and J gave up 5 bases, with 13 bases separating them. This CDR3 is CASSDQGTRETQYF. The CDR3 DNA sequence: TGTGCCAGCAGTGATCAGGGTACGAGGGAGACCCAGTACTTC.

This clonotype was counted between two and nine times. The V call is TRBV12-3 or TRBV12-4, the J call TRBJ1-5; D is undetermined. The germline V and J ends were trimmed by 7 bases and 4 bases, with 11 bases remaining between them. This CDR3 region has 13 residues. DNA of the CDR3: TGTGCCAGCACCGACACCGAAAATCAGCCCCAGCATTTT. This translates into CASTDTENQPQHF.

This chain connects TRBV12-3 or TRBV12-4 to TRBJ2-7, with D tentatively TRBD2 (7 bases). Trimming removed 6 bases from V and 6 bases from J, with 21 bases in between. The CDR3 is 15 amino acids. The CDR3 sequence: CASSTPGGLPSEQYF. DNA of the CDR3: TGTGCCAGCAGCACACCCGGGGGGCTCCCATCCGAGCAGTACTTC.

The chain has TRBV18 and TRBJ1-3; D uncertain. CDR3 length: 15 amino acids. V lost 3 bases, J lost 2 bases, and 11 bases lay in between. CDR1 and CDR2 (germline): KGHSH, LQKENI. The chain's CDR3 is CASSPSEWAGNTIYF. CDR3 sequence (DNA): TGTGCCAGCTCACCCTCGGAATGGGCTGGAAACACCATATATTTT.